The T cell receptor (beta chain) described here comes from a study of T cell responses to AZD1222 COVID-19 vaccine. Broader study findings: Of the AZD1222 recipients, only six or seven were seropositive at baseline. Among vaccine-associated CD4 TCRs, coverage spanned spike, with dominance at 160-218 and 743-854.

Sequencing was performed with immunoSEQ multiplex PCR; in TCRdb, only in-frame clones are kept and a portion is missing. The table records roughly 84,000 clones, 70% to 90% of them present only once. A remark on this clone: Antigen: not known.

The CDR3 runs to 13 residues. Germline V gene data show CDR1 as SQVTM and CDR2 as ANQGSEA. Trimming took 6 bases from V and 0 from J, leaving 11 bases between them. The clonotype was recovered from an adult who received the AZD1222 COVID-19 vaccine. V usage is TRBV29-1 and J usage is TRBJ2-5; weak D call: TRBD1 (5 bases). The material sequenced was peripheral blood, taken 28 days after the second AZD1222 dose. The CDR3 protein is CSVDRQYQETQYF. The CDR3 DNA reads as TGCAGCGTGGACCGACAGTACCAAGAGACCCAGTACTTC.